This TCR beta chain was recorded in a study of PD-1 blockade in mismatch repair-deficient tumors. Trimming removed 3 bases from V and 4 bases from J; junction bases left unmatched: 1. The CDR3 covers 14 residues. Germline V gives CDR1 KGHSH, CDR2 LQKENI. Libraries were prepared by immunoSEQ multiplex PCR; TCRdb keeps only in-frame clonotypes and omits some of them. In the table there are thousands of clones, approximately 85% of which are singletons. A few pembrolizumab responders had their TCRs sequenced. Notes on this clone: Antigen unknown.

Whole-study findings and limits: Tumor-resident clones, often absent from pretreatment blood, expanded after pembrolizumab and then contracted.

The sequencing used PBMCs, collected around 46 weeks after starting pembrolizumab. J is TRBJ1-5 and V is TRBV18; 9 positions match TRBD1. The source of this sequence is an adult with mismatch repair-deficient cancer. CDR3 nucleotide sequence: TGTGCCAGCTCACCCGACAGGGGGAATCAGCCCCAGCATTTT. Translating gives CASSPDRGNQPQHF. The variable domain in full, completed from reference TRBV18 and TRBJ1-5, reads NAGVMQNPRHLVRRRGQEARLRCSPMKGHSHVYWYRQLPEEGLKFMVYLQKENIIDESGMPKERFSAEFPKEGPSILRIQQVVRGDSAAYFCASSPDRGNQPQHFGDGTRLSIL.